Presented here are 9 T cell receptor beta chains from one specimen sequenced in a study of T cells in women clearing cervical HPV infection. Clones were sequenced by immunoSEQ multiplex PCR, and TCRdb holds only the in-frame ones, with some missing. The sample spans tens of thousands of clones; the ten largest clones claim 8.4%. Sequenced input: blood buffy coat. The receptors were gathered from a woman between 18 and 75 years old with a cervical HPV16 infection that either progressed to CIN3+ or cleared (not recorded which).

Comment on this clone: Coverage ceases 3 residues before the CDR3 finishes, and the germline J gene fills in the end. The chain has TRBV19 and TRBJ1-1, with 9 bases that match TRBD1. Germline-derived CDR1 and CDR2 are LNHDA and SQIVND (reference sequence). Trimming cost V 3 bases and J 4 bases; bases outside gene matches: 9. CDR3 length: 16 amino acids. The CDR3 bases that were read are TGTGCCAGTAGTATGGGGACAGGGTCCATTGGCACTGAA. It yields the protein CASSMGTGSIGTE. The full CDR3 protein is CASSMGTGSIGTEAFF.

To note about this clone: The CDR3 extends 3 residues past the end of the read, so its final part is completed from the germline J gene. The chain recombines TRBV30 with TRBJ1-2, with D unresolved. CDR1 is GTSNPN, CDR2 SVGIG, per germline (reference sequence). The CDR3 covers 18 residues. The sequenced part of the CDR3 DNA is TGTGCCTGGAGTATTCTGAGGAACTTTGGAGGGCCCCCCGACGAC. It codes for CAWSILRNFGGPPDD. The full CDR3 protein is CAWSILRNFGGPPDDYTF.

In regard to this clone: The read halts 3 residues ahead of the CDR3 end, with the missing end drawn from the germline J gene. J is TRBJ1-2 and V is TRBV2, with 8 bases aligning to TRBD1. Germline lookup yields CDR1 SNHLY and CDR2 FYNNEI. V shed 2 bases, J shed 5 bases, and the junction held 7 bases outside the gene matches. The CDR3 is 15 residues long. The sequenced CDR3 bases are TGTGCCAGCAGTGAAATCGGGCAGGGGGCTTATGGC. Amino acid sequence: CASSEIGQGAYG. The full CDR3 protein reads CASSEIGQGAYGYTF.

About this clone itself: The sequence runs out 3 residues before the end of the CDR3; the remainder is reconstructed from the germline J gene. This rearrangement joins TRBV12-3 or TRBV12-4 to TRBJ1-1; a possible D gene is TRBD1 (5 bases). V lost 4 bases and J 4 bases, leaving 13 bases between the germline ends. This CDR3 comprises 14 residues. The sequenced CDR3 bases are TGTGCCAGCAGTTCTTGGACGAGGGGCACTGAA. Amino acid sequence: CASSSWTRGTE. The complete CDR3 sequence is CASSSWTRGTEAFF.

Details on this clone: Read coverage stops 3 residues before the CDR3 terminus; the germline J gene supplies the remainder. The genes are TRBV20-1 and TRBJ2-1; TRBD2 matches at 8 bases. This CDR3 spans 16 amino acids. J was trimmed by 9 bases and V by 0 bases; bases with no gene match: 13. Germline V gene data show CDR1 as DFQATT and CDR2 as SNEGSKA (reference sequence). CDR3 in amino acids: CSARDPGLSGSREQFF. The covered CDR3 bases are TGCAGTGCTAGAGATCCGGGACTAAGCGGGAGCCGTGAG.

Comment on this clone: The read falls 3 residues short of the CDR3 end, and the missing part is taken from the germline J gene. V gene TRBV4-1 combines with J gene TRBJ2-7, with D maybe TRBD1 (5 bases). The germline V and J ends were trimmed by 8 bases and 3 bases, with 14 bases remaining between them. The CDR3 covers 13 residues. CDR1 MGHRA and CDR2 YSYEKL come from the germline V gene. The CDR3 DNA, read in part, is TGCGCCAGCCGGCAGGGTAGTAACTACGAG. It is translated as CASRQGSNYE. The full-length CDR3 reads as CASRQGSNYEQYF.

With regard to this clone: With the read ending 3 residues before the CDR3 end, the germline J gene is used to fill in that end. V is TRBV29-1 and J is TRBJ2-7; 11 positions match TRBD1. The trim removed 1 base at V and 3 bases at J, leaving 5 bases unmatched. CDR1 SQVTM and CDR2 ANQGSEA come from the germline V gene. CDR3 length: 15 amino acids. The CDR3 bases that were read are TGCAGCGTTGAAGTGGTTGGGACAGGGGGCTACGAG. Residues: CSVEVVGTGGYE. The complete CDR3 sequence is CSVEVVGTGGYEQYF.

In the case of this clone: The sequence runs out 3 residues before the end of the CDR3; the remainder is reconstructed from the germline J gene. This chain links TRBV20-1 with TRBJ2-3; 11 nucleotides agree with TRBD2. V was pared by 2 bases and J by 0 bases, with 1 base of the junction left unmatched. The CDR3 length is 15 residues. CDR1 DFQATT and CDR2 SNEGSKA come from the germline V gene (reference sequence). Partial CDR3 DNA: TGCAGTGCTAGAAGGACTAGCGGGAGCACAGATACG. Translation gives CSARRTSGSTDT. The whole CDR3 sequence reads CSARRTSGSTDTQYF.

In regard to this clone: The read gets to within 3 residues of the CDR3 end, and the germline J gene fills in the rest. The V call is TRBV15, the J call TRBJ2-7; D gene unclear. The CDR3 is 15 amino acids. Deletions cut 4 bases from V and 1 base from J, with 14 bases between. Germline V CDR1 and CDR2: LNHNV, YYDKDF (reference sequence). CDR3 loop: CATSTVTGSSYEQYF. The sequenced part of the CDR3 DNA is TGTGCCACCAGCACCGTCACTGGTTCGTCCTACGAG.